A selection of T cell receptor beta chains follows, all from one sample in a study of cytomegalovirus exposure and HLA in healthy donors. The assay was immunoSEQ multiplex PCR, and TCRdb's table has in-frame clones only and misses some. The data contain fewer than 350,000 clones, roughly 90% of them seen just once; the ten biggest clones take up roughly 2%. What was sequenced was PBMCs. These TCRs come from a woman younger than 30 in good health and CMV-seronegative. Each CDR3 is given with its conserved first and last residue. D genes are given only for firm matches. Expanded clones get a size class; other rows say once, few or many, or leave the size out.

clone_size: -; d_call: TRBD2; j_call: TRBJ2-7; v_call: TRBV28; cdr3_aa: CAADSSGEYEQYF; cdr3_nt: TGTGCCGCCGATAGTAGCGGGGAATACGAGCAGTACTTC
clone_size: -; d_call: TRBD2; j_call: TRBJ2-2; v_call: TRBV7-9; cdr3_aa: CSSSHSGGSNTGELFF; cdr3_nt: TGTTCCAGCTCCCATTCGGGGGGGTCTAACACCGGGGAGCTGTTTTTT
clone_size: -; d_call: TRBD1; j_call: TRBJ2-7; v_call: TRBV12-5; cdr3_aa: CASGPGVGQGSYEQYF; cdr3_nt: TGTGCTAGTGGCCCAGGGGTGGGACAGGGTTCTTACGAGCAGTACTTC
clone_size: once; d_call: -; j_call: TRBJ2-7; v_call: TRBV9; cdr3_aa: CASSVGQGQYEQYF; cdr3_nt: TGTGCCAGCAGCGTAGGGCAGGGGCAGTACGAGCAGTACTTC
clone_size: -; d_call: -; j_call: TRBJ1-4; v_call: TRBV21-1; cdr3_aa: CASSKPAGTAEKLFF; cdr3_nt: TGTGCCAGCAGCAAACCAGCCGGGACAGCAGAAAAACTGTTTTTT
clone_size: -; d_call: -; j_call: TRBJ1-2; v_call: TRBV5-1; cdr3_aa: CASSSQGRDGYTF; cdr3_nt: TGCGCCAGCAGCTCCCAGGGTCGGGATGGCTACACCTTC
clone_size: -; d_call: -; j_call: TRBJ2-1; v_call: TRBV30; cdr3_aa: CAWSVSVGTHPTNEQFF; cdr3_nt: TGTGCCTGGAGTGTATCCGTGGGGACTCACCCGACCAATGAGCAGTTCTTC
clone_size: -; d_call: -; j_call: TRBJ1-2; v_call: TRBV19; cdr3_aa: CASSPLEGSGGYTF; cdr3_nt: TGTGCCAGTAGCCCACTGGAGGGGTCGGGAGGCTACACCTTC
clone_size: -; d_call: -; j_call: TRBJ2-7; v_call: TRBV5-8; cdr3_aa: CASSPISGTIVAKQYF; cdr3_nt: TGTGCCAGCAGCCCGATTTCCGGGACAATCGTGGCGAAGCAGTACTTC
clone_size: -; d_call: -; j_call: TRBJ2-3; v_call: TRBV6-1; cdr3_aa: CASSGLVEDTQYF; cdr3_nt: TGTGCCAGCAGTGGACTAGTAGAGGATACGCAGTATTTT
clone_size: once; d_call: -; j_call: TRBJ1-2; v_call: TRBV5-4; cdr3_aa: CASSSDGVGYGYTF; cdr3_nt: TGTGCCAGCAGCTCGGACGGGGTGGGCTATGGCTACACCTTC
clone_size: -; d_call: -; j_call: TRBJ2-7; v_call: TRBV7-9; cdr3_aa: CASSSRVSSYEQYF; cdr3_nt: TGTGCCAGCAGCAGCAGGGTTTCCTCCTACGAGCAGTACTTC
clone_size: once; d_call: -; j_call: TRBJ2-3; v_call: TRBV5-1; cdr3_aa: CASSLGGLDTQYF; cdr3_nt: TGCGCCAGCAGCTTGGGCGGCCTGGATACGCAGTATTTT
clone_size: -; d_call: -; j_call: TRBJ1-1; v_call: TRBV25-1; cdr3_aa: CASSESLRGTEAFF; cdr3_nt: TGTGCCAGCAGTGAGTCACTTAGGGGCACTGAAGCTTTCTTT
clone_size: -; d_call: TRBD2; j_call: TRBJ2-1; v_call: TRBV19; cdr3_aa: CASKESGGGASYNEQFF; cdr3_nt: TGTGCCAGTAAGGAATCGGGCGGGGGGGCGTCCTACAATGAGCAGTTCTTC
clone_size: -; d_call: -; j_call: TRBJ2-5; v_call: TRBV6-5; cdr3_aa: CASSLDSPKETQYF; cdr3_nt: TGTGCCAGCAGTCTGGACAGCCCGAAAGAGACCCAGTACTTC
clone_size: -; d_call: TRBD1; j_call: TRBJ1-2; v_call: TRBV2; cdr3_aa: CASNTGGSYGYTF; cdr3_nt: TGTGCCAGCAACACAGGGGGGAGCTATGGCTACACCTTC
clone_size: -; d_call: -; j_call: TRBJ2-7; v_call: TRBV19; cdr3_aa: CASSQPRDSRSSYEQYF; cdr3_nt: TGTGCCAGTAGTCAACCCCGGGACTCGAGGAGCTCCTACGAGCAGTACTTC
clone_size: once; d_call: -; j_call: TRBJ2-5; v_call: TRBV30; cdr3_aa: CAWSPPGSVRTETQYF; cdr3_nt: TGTGCCTGGAGTCCCCCGGGGTCGGTTAGGACGGAGACCCAGTACTTC
clone_size: -; d_call: -; j_call: TRBJ2-7; v_call: TRBV20-1; cdr3_aa: CSASGVYEQYF; cdr3_nt: TGCAGTGCTTCAGGGGTCTACGAGCAGTACTTC
clone_size: -; d_call: TRBD1; j_call: TRBJ1-6; v_call: TRBV2; cdr3_aa: CARGRDRYGSPLHF; cdr3_nt: TGTGCCAGGGGACGGGACAGATATGGTTCACCCCTCCACTTT
clone_size: few; d_call: -; j_call: TRBJ2-5; v_call: TRBV7-3; cdr3_aa: CASSLLAQDATPTELKKGTQYF; cdr3_nt: TGTGCCAGCAGCTTATTAGCACAGGACGCCACACCCACGGAGCTGAAGAAGGGGACCCAGTACTTC
clone_size: -; d_call: -; j_call: TRBJ1-1; v_call: TRBV7-9; cdr3_aa: CSSSPGTFTEAFF; cdr3_nt: TGTTCCAGCAGCCCCGGGACTTTCACTGAAGCTTTCTTT
clone_size: -; d_call: -; j_call: TRBJ1-1; v_call: TRBV25-1; cdr3_aa: CASSEWASQGTEAFF; cdr3_nt: TGTGCCAGCAGTGAATGGGCAAGCCAGGGCACTGAAGCTTTCTTT
clone_size: -; d_call: -; j_call: TRBJ1-5; v_call: TRBV27; cdr3_aa: CASKRTRVEQPQHF; cdr3_nt: TGTGCCAGCAAGAGGACAAGGGTAGAACAGCCCCAGCATTTT
clone_size: -; d_call: -; j_call: TRBJ2-7; v_call: TRBV5-1; cdr3_aa: CASSLGPTDSYEQYF; cdr3_nt: TGCGCCAGCAGCTTGGGTCCCACAGATTCCTACGAGCAGTACTTC
clone_size: -; d_call: -; j_call: TRBJ1-1; v_call: TRBV4-1; cdr3_aa: CASSQGLARTLPNTEAFF; cdr3_nt: TGCGCCAGCAGCCAAGGTCTAGCTAGAACTCTACCGAACACTGAAGCTTTCTTT
clone_size: once; d_call: TRBD2; j_call: TRBJ2-3; v_call: TRBV5-3; cdr3_aa: CARSLQRGEYTDTQYF; cdr3_nt: TGTGCCAGAAGCTTGCAGCGGGGGGAATACACAGATACGCAGTATTTT
clone_size: -; d_call: -; j_call: TRBJ1-1; v_call: TRBV9; cdr3_aa: CASSPFGGPGGTEAFF; cdr3_nt: TGTGCCAGCAGCCCGTTCGGCGGACCTGGGGGGACTGAAGCTTTCTTT
clone_size: -; d_call: TRBD1; j_call: TRBJ2-7; v_call: TRBV7-9; cdr3_aa: CASSTGQISYEQYF; cdr3_nt: TGTGCCAGCTCGACGGGACAGATCTCCTACGAGCAGTACTTC
clone_size: -; d_call: -; j_call: TRBJ2-1; v_call: TRBV11-1; cdr3_aa: CASSLPAGLAYNEQFF; cdr3_nt: TGTGCCAGCAGTTTACCGGCGGGCCTCGCCTACAATGAGCAGTTCTTC
clone_size: once; d_call: -; j_call: TRBJ1-2; v_call: TRBV7-9; cdr3_aa: CSSSPGGGVDGYTF; cdr3_nt: TGTTCCAGCAGCCCCGGAGGAGGGGTTGATGGCTACACCTTC
clone_size: -; d_call: TRBD1; j_call: TRBJ2-3; v_call: TRBV6-5; cdr3_aa: CASSPQGALTDTQYF; cdr3_nt: TGTGCCAGCAGTCCACAGGGGGCTCTCACAGATACGCAGTATTTT
clone_size: -; d_call: TRBD1; j_call: TRBJ1-5; v_call: TRBV7-9; cdr3_aa: CSSSLDGQDQPQHF; cdr3_nt: TGTTCCAGCAGCTTAGACGGACAGGATCAGCCCCAGCATTTT
clone_size: -; d_call: TRBD1; j_call: TRBJ1-2; v_call: TRBV6-5; cdr3_aa: CASSYSGQGAVGYTF; cdr3_nt: TGTGCCAGCAGTTACTCCGGGCAGGGGGCGGTAGGCTACACCTTC
clone_size: -; d_call: -; j_call: TRBJ2-3; v_call: TRBV9; cdr3_aa: CASSVSSRPDTQYF; cdr3_nt: TGTGCCAGCAGCGTATCTAGCAGGCCAGATACGCAGTATTTT
clone_size: -; d_call: TRBD2; j_call: TRBJ2-5; v_call: TRBV7-9; cdr3_aa: CASSSWGGASGGVEETQYF; cdr3_nt: TGTGCCAGCAGCTCCTGGGGCGGGGCTAGCGGGGGGGTCGAAGAGACCCAGTACTTC
clone_size: -; d_call: -; j_call: TRBJ2-5; v_call: TRBV14; cdr3_aa: CASSPTNGETQYF; cdr3_nt: TGTGCCAGCAGTCCGACAAATGGAGAGACCCAGTACTTC
clone_size: -; d_call: -; j_call: TRBJ1-2; v_call: TRBV30; cdr3_aa: CAWRISYGYTF; cdr3_nt: TGTGCCTGGAGGATCAGCTATGGCTACACCTTC
clone_size: -; d_call: -; j_call: TRBJ1-2; v_call: TRBV28; cdr3_aa: CASSLYETPYGYTF; cdr3_nt: TGTGCCAGCAGTTTATATGAGACACCCTATGGCTACACCTTC
clone_size: -; d_call: -; j_call: TRBJ1-2; v_call: TRBV15; cdr3_aa: CATSREPDFYGYTF; cdr3_nt: TGTGCCACCAGCAGAGAGCCAGATTTCTATGGCTACACCTTC
clone_size: -; d_call: -; j_call: TRBJ1-5; v_call: TRBV6-5; cdr3_aa: CASSRERQGNQPQHF; cdr3_nt: TGTGCCAGCAGTAGGGAGCGCCAGGGCAATCAGCCCCAGCATTTT
clone_size: -; d_call: -; j_call: TRBJ2-7; v_call: TRBV6-1; cdr3_aa: CASVPFLVLGYEQYF; cdr3_nt: TGTGCCAGTGTTCCCTTCTTAGTTCTCGGGTACGAGCAGTACTTC
clone_size: -; d_call: -; j_call: TRBJ1-1; v_call: TRBV28; cdr3_aa: CASSLTRLNTEAFF; cdr3_nt: TGTGCCAGCAGTTTAACACGATTGAACACTGAAGCTTTCTTT
clone_size: -; d_call: -; j_call: TRBJ2-6; v_call: TRBV27; cdr3_aa: CASSIRGYGANVLTF; cdr3_nt: TGTGCCAGCAGCATAAGGGGGTACGGGGCCAACGTCCTGACTTTC
clone_size: once; d_call: -; j_call: TRBJ1-1; v_call: TRBV10-3; cdr3_aa: CAISTDSSNTEAFF; cdr3_nt: TGTGCCATCAGTACGGACAGTTCGAACACTGAAGCTTTCTTT
clone_size: -; d_call: -; j_call: TRBJ2-7; v_call: TRBV6-5; cdr3_aa: CASTGNSYEQYF; cdr3_nt: TGTGCCAGCACTGGCAATTCATACGAGCAGTACTTC
clone_size: -; d_call: -; j_call: TRBJ2-2; v_call: TRBV27; cdr3_aa: CASSWGVGTGELFF; cdr3_nt: TGTGCCAGCAGTTGGGGGGTTGGGACCGGGGAGCTGTTTTTT
clone_size: -; d_call: -; j_call: TRBJ1-3; v_call: TRBV25-1; cdr3_aa: CASRGTGTWNTIYF; cdr3_nt: TGTGCCAGCAGGGGTACAGGTACCTGGAACACCATATATTTT
clone_size: -; d_call: -; j_call: TRBJ2-3; v_call: TRBV30; cdr3_aa: CAWSVKTERTDTQYF; cdr3_nt: TGTGCCTGGAGTGTAAAGACAGAACGAACAGATACGCAGTATTTT
clone_size: -; d_call: TRBD1; j_call: TRBJ2-5; v_call: TRBV7-3; cdr3_aa: CASSDHRGETQYF; cdr3_nt: TGTGCCAGCAGCGACCACAGGGGAGAGACCCAGTACTTC
clone_size: -; d_call: -; j_call: TRBJ2-7; v_call: TRBV23-1; cdr3_aa: CASVRCRSSYEQYF; cdr3_nt: TGCGCCAGCGTCAGATGCCGTTCTTCCTACGAGCAGTACTTC
clone_size: -; d_call: TRBD1; j_call: TRBJ2-3; v_call: TRBV19; cdr3_aa: CASSIRGRGQDTQYF; cdr3_nt: TGTGCCAGTAGTATCAGGGGTAGGGGGCAAGATACGCAGTATTTT
clone_size: -; d_call: -; j_call: TRBJ1-1; v_call: TRBV30; cdr3_aa: CAWSELYEAFF; cdr3_nt: TGTGCCTGGAGTGAGCTATATGAAGCTTTCTTT
clone_size: -; d_call: TRBD2; j_call: TRBJ2-3; v_call: TRBV2; cdr3_aa: CASRGLAGGVDTQYF; cdr3_nt: TGTGCCAGCAGGGGACTAGCGGGGGGTGTAGATACGCAGTATTTT
clone_size: -; d_call: TRBD1; j_call: TRBJ1-5; v_call: TRBV10-3; cdr3_aa: CAISLTGDSNQPQHF; cdr3_nt: TGTGCCATCAGCCTGACAGGGGATAGCAATCAGCCCCAGCATTTT
clone_size: few; d_call: -; j_call: TRBJ1-1; v_call: TRBV6-4; cdr3_aa: CASSQVGGNTEAFF; cdr3_nt: TGTGCCAGCAGCCAAGTGGGGGGTAACACTGAAGCTTTCTTT